One and the same sample provided the 4 T cell receptor beta chains below, sequenced in a study of T-cell reconstitution after alpha-beta-depleted transplantation in children. Preparation of the TCRbeta library was carried out with unique molecular identifiers. TCRdb re-called the PCR reads with MiXCR, one entry per CDR3 protein. The sample shows around 440,000 distinct CDR3 sequences, 16% of them seen only once. The specimen comprised PBMCs, mostly from graft donor cells, sampled 360 days after TCRalphabeta/CD19-depleted stem cell transplant. These receptors came from a boy younger than two who had a stem cell transplant for Wiskott-Aldrich syndrome, so the T cells may come from the graft donor.

The count of this clonotype is one. The chain has TRBV6-2 or TRBV6-3 and TRBJ1-5; no definite D call. V dropped 5 bases and J dropped 6 bases, with 11 bases sitting between them. The CDR3 consists of 13 residues. CDR1 is MNHEY and CDR2 is SVGEGT in the germline V gene. The CDR3 DNA reads TGTGCCAGCAGTCCCCTGGTGGGTCAGCCCCAGCATTTT. Amino acids: CASSPLVGQPQHF.

The table lists this clonotype with a few counts. The chain couples TRBV12-3 or TRBV12-4 to TRBJ1-1; D is uncertain. This CDR3 is built from 14 residues. Trimming cost V 2 bases and J 1 base, with 8 bases left between them. The CDR3 bases are TGTGCCAGCAGTTTACACAGCTCGAACACTGAAGCTTTCTTT. It is translated as CASSLHSSNTEAFF.

In its sample, this clonotype was seen a few times. The chain has TRBV5-5 and TRBJ2-2; D unresolved. With 2 bases removed from V and 2 bases from J, the gap between germline ends came to 4 bases. CDR3 length: 13 amino acids. Per the germline V gene, CDR1 is SGHKS and CDR2 is YYEKEE (reference sequence). The CDR3 DNA is TGTGCCAGCAGCTTACACAACACCGGGGAGCTGTTTTTT. It yields the protein CASSLHNTGELFF.

This clonotype was found a few times. The chain employs TRBV4-1 and TRBJ1-6; D might be TRBD1 (6 bases). Germline V lookup: CDR1 MGHRA, CDR2 YSYEKL. The length of the CDR3 is 18 residues. V was pared by 3 bases and J by 5 bases, with 20 bases between. In nucleotides, the CDR3 is TGCGCCAGCAGCCATCGAACAGGGACCAGCTCGAATAATTCACCCCTCCACTTT. Its protein product is CASSHRTGTSSNNSPLHF.